The T cell receptor beta chain described here comes from a study of blood T cell repertoires in COVID-19. About the research overall: Donors in the United States, Italy and Spain gave samples during acute or convalescent COVID-19. The analysed material was cDNA or gDNA that came from T cells, B-cell-depleted T cells, or PBMCs.

V lost 0 bases and J lost 1, with 14 bases in between. The CDR3 runs 17 residues. The V gene's germline CDR1 is SGHDT and CDR2 YYEEEE. Original processing methods: Quantification of nucleated cells was approximated via reference gene primer amplification. Repertoires were generated with immunoSEQ multiplex PCR, while TCRdb's copy carries only in-frame clones and drops some. D and trimming were read from the DNA, whereas the V and J calls and clone size are those reported in that table. Of more than 250,000 clones listed, about 83% are singletons. This receptor was taken from a woman aged 45-60 years with acute or convalescent COVID-19. The chain is built from TRBV5-6 and TRBJ2-4; maybe TRBD2 (5 bases). The specimen was peripheral blood. The CDR3 loop reads CASSLAGNGVAKNIQYF. The CDR3 DNA is TGTGCCAGCAGCTTGGCCGGTAACGGGGTGGCCAAAAACATTCAGTACTTC.